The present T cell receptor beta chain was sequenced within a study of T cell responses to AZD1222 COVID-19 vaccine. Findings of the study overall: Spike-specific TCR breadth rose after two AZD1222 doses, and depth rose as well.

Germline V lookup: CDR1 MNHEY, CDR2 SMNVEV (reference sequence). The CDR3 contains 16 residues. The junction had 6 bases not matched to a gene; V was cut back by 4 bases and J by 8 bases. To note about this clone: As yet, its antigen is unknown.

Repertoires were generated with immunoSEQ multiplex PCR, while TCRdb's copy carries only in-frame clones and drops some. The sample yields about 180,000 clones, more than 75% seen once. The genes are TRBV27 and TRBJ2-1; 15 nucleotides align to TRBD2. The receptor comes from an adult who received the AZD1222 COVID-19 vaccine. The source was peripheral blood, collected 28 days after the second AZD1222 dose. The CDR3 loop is CASSYAGTSGRYEQFF. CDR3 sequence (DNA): TGTGCCAGCAGTTACGCCGGGACTAGCGGGAGGTATGAGCAGTTCTTC.